A single sample is the source of the 29 T cell receptor beta chains below, sequenced in a study of shared clonotypes between healthy human individuals. Sequencing was performed with immunoSEQ multiplex PCR; in TCRdb, only in-frame clones are kept and a portion is missing. The sample has approximately 510,000 clones, more than 65% seen once. Sequencing was done on a sample of PBMCs. Source of these receptors: a woman aged 40 to 55 in good health. Some clones in this sample may be carry-over from other donors' samples.

The V and J genes are TRBV6-1 and TRBJ1-2; D possibly corresponds to TRBD1 (6 bases). This CDR3 is 14 amino acids long. Germline assignment: CDR1 MNHNS and CDR2 SASEGT. Trimming took 1 base from V and 5 from J, leaving 11 bases between them. CDR3 sequence (DNA): TGTGCCAGCAGTGAAGGGACAGCCTATTATGGCTACACCTTC. Amino acids: CASSEGTAYYGYTF.

The rearrangement links TRBV5-1 to TRBJ2-7; tentatively, D is TRBD2 (5 bases). CDR3 length: 15 amino acids. V lost 0 bases and J 2 bases, leaving 12 bases between the germline ends. CDR1 and CDR2 (germline): SGHRS, YFSETQ. The CDR3 nucleotides read TGCGCCAGCAGCTTGGGAGGGCAGGTAGCCTACGAGCAGTACTTC. It translates to CASSLGGQVAYEQYF.

CDR3 nucleotides: TGTGCCAGTAAGGGCACGGGGGCGGACGCCTACAATGAGCAGTTCTTC. Amino acid sequence: CASKGTGADAYNEQFF. The V call is TRBV19, the J call TRBJ2-1; D tentatively fits TRBD1 or TRBD2 (6 bases each). The germline V gene has CDR1 LNHDA and CDR2 SQIVND (reference sequence). The length of the CDR3 is 16 residues. V dropped 7 bases and J dropped 2 bases, with 18 bases sitting between them.

The V call is TRBV7-2, the J call TRBJ2-7; TRBD2 aligns across 7 bases. Germline values: CDR1 SGHTA, CDR2 FQGNSA. Losses at the gene ends were 8 bases for V and 4 bases for J; bases not matched to a gene: 14. This CDR3 region has 15 residues. The CDR3 here is CASQFRGGSRYEQYF. The DNA of the CDR3 is TGTGCCAGCCAATTCCGGGGCGGGAGTCGTTACGAGCAGTACTTC.

This chain uses TRBV5-5 with TRBJ2-1; D possibly corresponds to TRBD2 (7 bases). From germline, CDR1 is SGHKS and CDR2 YYEKEE (reference sequence). This CDR3 is 15 amino acids long. With 4 bases removed from V and 6 bases from J, the gap between germline ends came to 17 bases. The CDR3 spells CASSQYNRGANEQFF. DNA of the CDR3: TGTGCCAGCAGCCAATACAACCGGGGGGCCAATGAGCAGTTCTTC. The full variable domain, completed using reference TRBV5-5 and TRBJ2-1, is DAGVTQSPTHLIKTRGQQVTLRCSPISGHKSVSWYQQVLGQGPQFIFQYYEKEERGRGNFPDRFSARQFPNYSSELNVNALLLGDSALYLCASSQYNRGANEQFFGPGTRLTVL.

V gene TRBV27 combines with J gene TRBJ2-3; the match to TRBD2 covers 13 bases. After removal of 6 bases from V and 3 bases from J, the junction contained 3 bases not matched to a gene. The length of the CDR3 is 15 residues. The V gene's germline CDR1 is MNHEY and CDR2 SMNVEV (reference sequence). In DNA form, the CDR3 reads TGTGCCAGCAGAGGACTAGCGGGAGCGACAGATACGCAGTATTTT. This encodes CASRGLAGATDTQYF.

The V and J genes are TRBV19 and TRBJ1-1; D is perhaps TRBD1 (5 bases). Germline V CDR1 and CDR2: LNHDA, SQIVND (reference sequence). CDR3 length equals 15 residues. V was trimmed by 3 bases and J by 1 base, leaving 12 bases between them. CDR3 DNA: TGTGCCAGTAGTATTGGAGGGGCGGGGAACACTGAAGCTTTCTTT. Residues: CASSIGGAGNTEAFF.

The genes are TRBV7-2 and TRBJ2-7, with unresolved D. The germline V and J ends were trimmed by 5 bases and 0 bases, with 14 bases remaining between them. The CDR3 spans 15 residues. The germline V gene has CDR1 SGHTA and CDR2 FQGNSA. Here the CDR3 reads CASSQQPSASYEQYF. DNA for the CDR3: TGTGCCAGCAGCCAACAGCCTAGTGCCTCCTACGAGCAGTACTTC.

The chain is built from TRBV19 and TRBJ2-7, with a tentative D call TRBD1 (5 bases). In germline, CDR1 is LNHDA, CDR2 SQIVND (reference sequence). The CDR3 totals 13 residues. V lost 3 bases and J 6 bases, leaving 12 bases between the germline ends. The CDR3 nucleotides are TGTGCCAGTAGTATCCAGGGTTCGCTCGAGCAGTACTTC. As protein: CASSIQGSLEQYF.

The chain is built from TRBV2 and TRBJ1-3, with D hard to call. This CDR3 is built from 13 residues. Germline V gene lookup returns CDR1 SNHLY and CDR2 FYNNEI. Trimming removed 3 bases from V and 6 bases from J, with 9 bases in between. DNA for the CDR3: TGTGCCAGCAGTGAGGAAGCGGCAAACACCATATATTTT. It encodes CASSEEAANTIYF.

This chain uses TRBV27 with TRBJ1-4, with 7 bases identical to TRBD1. Germline values: CDR1 MNHEY, CDR2 SMNVEV (reference sequence). This CDR3 comprises 14 residues. The V gene end was trimmed by 6 bases and the J gene end by 8 bases; junction bases not matched to a gene: 9. CDR3 nucleotide sequence: TGTGCCAGCAGCTTAAACAGGGGAGGAGAAAAACTGTTTTTT. This encodes CASSLNRGGEKLFF.

In DNA form, the CDR3 reads TGTGCCAGCAGTCCTGGACAGGGCCAGACTTTAGCCAAAAACATTCAGTACTTC. Its translation is CASSPGQGQTLAKNIQYF. The chain is built from TRBV2 and TRBJ2-4, with TRBD1 identical over 8 bases. With 5 bases clipped from V and 0 bases from J, the junction kept 12 bases outside the gene matches. This CDR3 is 18 amino acids long. CDR1 and CDR2 (germline): SNHLY, FYNNEI.

This chain joins TRBV6-5 and TRBJ2-7; no firm D call. The V gene's germline CDR1 is MNHEY and CDR2 SVGAGI. Trimming stripped 4 bases from V and 3 bases from J, with 13 bases between. This CDR3 comprises 14 residues. CDR3 in amino acids: CASSLRRQGYEQYF. The CDR3 region has the DNA TGTGCCAGCAGTTTGAGACGCCAAGGCTACGAGCAGTACTTC.

V gene TRBV7-2 combines with J gene TRBJ2-2; D not resolved. With 5 bases removed from V and 8 bases from J, the gap between germline ends came to 6 bases. The CDR3 spans 11 residues. The germline gives CDR1 SGHTA, CDR2 FQGNSA. For the CDR3, the DNA is TGTGCCAGCAGCAGGGAAGGGGAGCTGTTTTTT. Protein product: CASSREGELFF.

V usage is TRBV5-4 and J usage is TRBJ2-1; D gene unclear. Trimming cost V 1 base and J 13 bases, with 15 bases left between them. The CDR3 is 13 residues long. CDR1 is SGHNT, CDR2 YYREEE, per germline (reference sequence). CDR3 sequence reads: CASSLPSEPVQFF. The CDR3 DNA sequence: TGTGCCAGCAGCTTGCCCTCCGAGCCGGTTCAGTTCTTC.

The rearrangement joins TRBV14 to TRBJ2-7; D possibly corresponds to TRBD2 (5 bases). There are 13 residues in the CDR3. The germline V and J ends were trimmed by 4 bases and 5 bases, with 12 bases remaining between them. Germline lookup yields CDR1 SGHDN and CDR2 FVKESK. The CDR3 region has the DNA TGTGCCAGCAGCCTTTTTTACGGGGACGAGCAGTACTTC. Residues: CASSLFYGDEQYF.

This clone has more than one count but fewer than ten. The V and J genes are TRBV18 and TRBJ2-1, with 8 bases that match TRBD1. Germline CDR1 KGHSH, CDR2 LQKENI. Germline trimming cut 4 bases from V and 4 bases from J; bases unmatched to any gene: 6. The CDR3 runs to 15 residues. The CDR3, as DNA: TGTGCCAGCTCACAACCGGGACAGGAGTACAATGAGCAGTTCTTC. Its translation: CASSQPGQEYNEQFF. Variable domain in full (rest from reference TRBV18 and TRBJ2-1): NAGVMQNPRHLVRRRGQEARLRCSPMKGHSHVYWYRQLPEEGLKFMVYLQKENIIDESGMPKERFSAEFPKEGPSILRIQQVVRGDSAAYFCASSQPGQEYNEQFFGPGTRLTVL.

A remark on this clone: The sample has other DNA sequences that encode this CDR3 too. V is TRBV27 and J is TRBJ2-7; D possibly matches TRBD1 or TRBD2 (5 bases each). In germline, CDR1 is MNHEY, CDR2 SMNVEV (reference sequence). Trimming pared 5 bases from V and 2 bases from J, leaving 10 bases between. The CDR3 totals 13 residues. The CDR3 nucleotides are TGTGCCAGCAGTCCGGGACGGACCTACGAGCAGTACTTC. This encodes CASSPGRTYEQYF.

Only one count was recorded for this clone. V is TRBV6-1 and J is TRBJ2-7; D may match TRBD1 or TRBD2 (5 bases each). V lost 2 bases to trimming and J lost 3 bases, with 14 bases between them. CDR3 size: 15 residues. Germline V gene data show CDR1 as MNHNS and CDR2 as SASEGT. CDR3 in DNA: TGTGCCAGCAGTGAACAGGGACGCCGAGACTACGAGCAGTACTTC. This translates into CASSEQGRRDYEQYF.

This sequence joins TRBV10-3 and TRBJ1-1; D unclear. The V and J ends lost 0 bases and 7 bases respectively, with 6 bases between them. This CDR3 comprises 12 residues. Germline values: CDR1 ENHRY, CDR2 SYGVKD. For the CDR3, the DNA is TGTGCCATCAGTGAGTCTGACCTTGAAGCTTTCTTT. It yields the protein CAISESDLEAFF.

In its sample, this clone was seen a few times. The V call is TRBV7-2, the J call TRBJ1-2; D unresolved. CDR3 size: 14 residues. The V gene's germline CDR1 is SGHTA and CDR2 FQGNSA. Trimming shortened V by 1 base and J by 8 bases, and 14 bases separated the two germline ends. CDR3 DNA sequence: TGTGCCAGCAGCTTAGTCGCAGGTATCGAGGGCTACACCTTC. Encoded protein: CASSLVAGIEGYTF.

This chain links TRBV7-9 with TRBJ2-5, with D tentatively TRBD2 (6 bases). The germline V gene has CDR1 SEHNR and CDR2 FQNEAQ (reference sequence). Trimming took off 5 bases at V and 4 bases at J, with 17 bases between the two ends. CDR3 length: 15 amino acids. The CDR3 is CASSTPGAGGETQYF. In nucleotides, the CDR3 is TGTGCCAGCAGCACGCCCGGGGCCGGGGGAGAGACCCAGTACTTC. The variable domain in full, with the rest retrieved from reference TRBV7-9 and TRBJ2-5, is DTGVSQNPRHKITKRGQNVTFRCDPISEHNRLYWYRQTLGQGPEFLTYFQNEAQLEKSRLLSDRFSAERPKGSFSTLEIQRTEQGDSAMYLCASSTPGAGGETQYFGPGTRLLVL.

This clone was seen once. J is TRBJ2-5 and V is TRBV5-1; D gene unclear. Germline V gene lookup returns CDR1 SGHRS and CDR2 YFSETQ. This CDR3 comprises 13 residues. V lost 5 bases, J lost 1 base, and 9 bases lay in between. For the CDR3, the DNA is TGCGCCAGCAGTAGTGGGATCCAAGAGACCCAGTACTTC. This codes for CASSSGIQETQYF. Looking up the rest from reference TRBV5-1 and TRBJ2-5 gives the full variable domain: KAGVTQTPRYLIKTRGQQVTLSCSPISGHRSVSWYQQTPGQGLQFLFEYFSETQRNKGNFPGRFSGRQFSNSRSEMNVSTLELGDSALYLCASSSGIQETQYFGPGTRLLVL.

This clone was picked up one time. The V and J genes are TRBV5-1 and TRBJ1-2, with 9 bases fitting TRBD1. CDR3 size: 15 residues. V dropped 4 bases and J dropped 6; count of bases not matched to a gene: 10. The germline V gene has CDR1 SGHRS and CDR2 YFSETQ. As DNA, the CDR3 is TGCGCCAGCAGCGACGCCACAGGGGGCGAAAATGGCTACACCTTC. This encodes CASSDATGGENGYTF.

V is TRBV6-5 and J is TRBJ2-2; D is undetermined. Trimming removed 2 bases at V and 0 bases at J, with 4 bases between. Germline V gives CDR1 MNHEY, CDR2 SVGAGI. CDR3 size: 14 residues. The CDR3 nucleotides read TGTGCCAGCAGTTACAGGACGAACACCGGGGAGCTGTTTTTT. Translating it yields CASSYRTNTGELFF.

The rearrangement links TRBV30 to TRBJ2-1; no clear D gene. The germline V and J ends were trimmed by 3 bases and 9 bases, with 24 bases remaining between them. The CDR3 loop spans 16 amino acids. CDR1 is GTSNPN and CDR2 is SVGIG in the germline V gene (reference sequence). CDR3 region: CAWSPARLAQTPEQFF. The CDR3, as DNA: TGTGCCTGGAGCCCAGCCCGTCTCGCTCAGACCCCTGAGCAGTTCTTC.

The gene calls are TRBV11-2 and TRBJ2-7; tentatively, D is TRBD2 (6 bases). V lost 2 bases and J 5 bases, leaving 19 bases between the germline ends. The germline V gene encodes CDR1 SGHAT and CDR2 FQNNGV. This CDR3 is built from 16 residues. The CDR3 DNA reads TGTGCCAGCAGCTTATTGTCAGCGGGCAGAAAAGACGAGCAGTACTTC. Its translation: CASSLLSAGRKDEQYF.

This clone was observed a single time. The chain carries TRBV2 and TRBJ2-3; TRBD1 or TRBD2 may be the D gene (5 bases each). This CDR3 is built from 15 residues. Germline-derived CDR1 and CDR2 are SNHLY and FYNNEI. Trimming removed 2 bases at V and 2 bases at J, with 11 bases between. The CDR3 DNA is TGTGCCAGCAGTGAACAGGGAGTCAACACAGATACGCAGTATTTT. Residues: CASSEQGVNTDTQYF.

The V call is TRBV7-9, the J call TRBJ2-1, with 7 positions matching TRBD2. The CDR3 totals 15 residues. Germline CDR1 reads SEHNR; CDR2 reads FQNEAQ (reference sequence). Trimming at V came to 3 bases and at J to 8 bases, leaving 10 bases not matched to a gene. CDR3 sequence: CASSFGAGVGDEQFF. As DNA, the CDR3 is TGTGCCAGCAGCTTTGGGGCGGGAGTAGGTGATGAGCAGTTCTTC.